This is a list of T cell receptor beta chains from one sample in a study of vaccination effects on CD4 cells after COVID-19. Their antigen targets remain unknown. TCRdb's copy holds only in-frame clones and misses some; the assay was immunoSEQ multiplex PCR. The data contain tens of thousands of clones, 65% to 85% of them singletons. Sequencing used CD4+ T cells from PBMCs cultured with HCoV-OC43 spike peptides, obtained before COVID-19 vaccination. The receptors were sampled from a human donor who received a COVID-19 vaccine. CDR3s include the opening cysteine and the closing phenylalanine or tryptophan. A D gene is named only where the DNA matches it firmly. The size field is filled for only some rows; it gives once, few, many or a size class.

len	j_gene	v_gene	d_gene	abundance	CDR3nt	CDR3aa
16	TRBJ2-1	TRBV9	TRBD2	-	TGTGCCAGCAGCCCCCGGAGCGGGGGGGCCTCCAATGAGCAGTTCTTC	CASSPRSGGASNEQFF
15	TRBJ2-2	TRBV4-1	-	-	TGCGCCAGCAGCCCCAAGACAGCGAACACCGGGGAGCTGTTTTTT	CASSPKTANTGELFF
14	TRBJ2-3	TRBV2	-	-	TGTGCCAGCAGGGACTATACATTCACAGATACGCAGTATTTT	CASRDYTFTDTQYF
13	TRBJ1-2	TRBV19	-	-	TGTGCCAGTAGCGGACAGACGTACTATGGCTACACCTTC	CASSGQTYYGYTF
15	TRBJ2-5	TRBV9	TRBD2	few	TGTGCCAGCAGCTCCCGGGGGACTAGCAGCGAGACCCAGTACTTC	CASSSRGTSSETQYF
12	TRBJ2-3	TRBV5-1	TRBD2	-	TGCGCCAGCAGCTTGGCGGGGGGGATGCAGTATTTT	CASSLAGGMQYF
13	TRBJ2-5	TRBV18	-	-	TGTGCCAGCTCACCTATCAAACAAGAGACCCAGTACTTC	CASSPIKQETQYF
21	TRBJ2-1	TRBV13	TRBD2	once	TGTGCCAGCAGCCCGGTCGTCCAGCGGGGGGGCTCTATTCCCTCCTACAATGAGCAGTTCTTC	CASSPVVQRGGSIPSYNEQFF
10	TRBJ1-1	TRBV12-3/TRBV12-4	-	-	TGTGCCAGCAGTTTAGGGACGGATCTCTTT	CASSLGTDLF
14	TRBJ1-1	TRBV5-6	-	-	TGTGCCAGCAGCTGGGGGGCCGGGGACACTGAAGCTTTCTTT	CASSWGAGDTEAFF
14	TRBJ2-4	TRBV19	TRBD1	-	TGTGCCACCGGAGCTACAGGGGGATCAAAAATTCAGTACTTC	CATGATGGSKIQYF
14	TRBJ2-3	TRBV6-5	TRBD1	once	TGTGCCAGCACTCGGGACAGAGTCACAGATACGCAGTATTTT	CASTRDRVTDTQYF
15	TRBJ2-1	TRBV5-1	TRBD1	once	TGCGCCAGCAGCTTAGGGGGACAGACGTACAATGAGCAGTTCTTC	CASSLGGQTYNEQFF
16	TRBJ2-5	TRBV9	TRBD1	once	TGTGCCAGCAGCGTAGGGACAGGCGCCACCGGGGAGACCCAGTACTTC	CASSVGTGATGETQYF
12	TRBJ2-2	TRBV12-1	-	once	TGTGCCAGCAGCACCCACACCGGGGAGCTGTTTTTT	CASSTHTGELFF
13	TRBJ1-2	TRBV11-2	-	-	TGTGCCAGCAGCTTAATAGGCCTCTATGGCTACACCTTC	CASSLIGLYGYTF
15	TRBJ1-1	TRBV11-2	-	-	TGTGCCAGCAGCTTAGAGGGTCTGGAGAACACTGAAGCTTTCTTT	CASSLEGLENTEAFF